The 29 T cell receptor beta chains presented below share a single source sample, sequenced in a study of tumor-infiltrating lymphocytes in primary liver carcinoma (dated by TCRdb to 2017 to 2019). Total RNA and DNA were co-extracted without cell sorting from roughly 20-30 mg of bulk tissue using the AllPrep DNA/RNA mini kit. TCRdb records Illumina HiSeq 2500 as the sequencer. A constant-region primer and ProtoScript II reverse transcriptase were used to reverse-transcribe TCRbeta-specific cDNA from about 530 ng total RNA. Three nested multiplex PCR rounds, following a slightly modified ARM-PCR procedure, were used to build the TCRbeta libraries. Each of the first two PCR rounds ran for approximately 10 cycles using multiplex TRBV1-TRBV30 forward primers together with a Cbeta reverse primer. TCRdb took the public reads, trimmed them with fastp at Q25, ran MiXCR for clone calling and kept in-frame beta chains. All rows with the same CDR3 protein become a single entry with the most common DNA and genes. A total of 120,000 or so distinct CDR3 sequences appear in this sample, around two thirds of them only once. The ten top clones hold around 9% of the sample.

Specimen: liver tumor tissue from sampling region 1. The sample's cell subset or site, from its label and the paper: tumor region T1, superior pole. The receptors stem from a woman in her sixties or seventies with primary liver carcinoma and hepatitis B virus infection.

About this clonotype: The junction departs from the called germline gene at one end, perhaps through a read error. The chain couples TRBV5-1 to TRBJ1-6; TRBD1 aligns across 7 bases. The CDR3 has 14 residues. The germline gives CDR1 SGHRS, CDR2 YFSETQ. The CDR3 here is CASSLGQDNPPLHF. The DNA for the CDR3 is TGCGCCAGCAGCTTAGGACAGGATAATCCACCCCTCCACTTT.

The chain recombines TRBV18 with TRBJ2-1; D gene ambiguous. This CDR3 spans 13 amino acids. V was cut by 5 bases and J by 5 bases, with 10 bases left in between. The germline V gene encodes CDR1 KGHSH and CDR2 LQKENI. The CDR3 nucleotides read TGTGCCAGCTCAAGCAACAGAAACAATGAGCAGTTCTTC. Translated, it gives CASSSNRNNEQFF. Full variable domain (remainder filled in from reference TRBV18 and TRBJ2-1): NAGVMQNPRHLVRRRGQEARLRCSPMKGHSHVYWYRQLPEEGLKFMVYLQKENIIDESGMPKERFSAEFPKEGPSILRIQQVVRGDSAAYFCASSSNRNNEQFFGPGTRLTVL.

The V call is TRBV11-2, the J call TRBJ2-2, with D hard to call. V lost 0 bases, J lost 3 bases, and 8 bases lay in between. This CDR3 has 15 amino acids. Germline CDR1 reads SGHAT; CDR2 reads FQNNGV. The CDR3 DNA is TGTGCCAGCAGCTTAGAACACCCTCACACCGGGGAGCTGTTTTTT. Encoded protein: CASSLEHPHTGELFF.

On this clonotype itself: One end of the junction varies from germline; a read error may be responsible. The rearrangement links TRBV11-2 to TRBJ2-5, with TRBD2 matching 9 bases. CDR3 length: 15 residues. The germline V gene encodes CDR1 SGHAT and CDR2 FQNNGV. The CDR3 DNA sequence: TGTACCAGCAGCCGAACCCGGCGGGGGGGAGAGACCCAGTACTTC. Its protein product is CTSSRTRRGGETQYF.

The sample holds a few counts of this clonotype. This chain uses TRBV28 with TRBJ2-3; tentatively, D is TRBD2 (7 bases). This CDR3 spans 17 amino acids. V lost 6 bases to trimming and J lost 2 bases, with 21 bases between them. The germline V gene has CDR1 MDHEN and CDR2 SYDVKM. The CDR3 loop is CASRTQRGGGFTDTQYF. DNA of the CDR3: TGTGCCAGCAGAACTCAGAGAGGGGGAGGGTTCACAGATACGCAGTATTTT.

This clonotype has a count of ten or more. V and J are TRBV12-3 or TRBV12-4 and TRBJ1-3, with 9 bases aligning to TRBD1. V trimming: 6 bases; J trimming: 8 bases; junction bases outside the gene matches: 2. This CDR3 has 12 amino acids. Written as DNA, the CDR3 is TGTGCCAGCAGGACAGGGGGATACACCATATATTTT. Protein sequence: CASRTGGYTIYF.

About this clonotype: A much larger clone differs by one base, so this may be a read error. The rearrangement joins TRBV12-3 or TRBV12-4 to TRBJ1-3; D gene unclear. The length of the CDR3 is 15 residues. The CDR3 reads CAGSATASSGNTIYF. Written as DNA, the CDR3 is TGTGCCGGCAGTGCGACTGCCAGCTCTGGAAACACCATATATTTT.

On this clonotype itself: The junction does not match germline at one end; this may be a read error. The rearrangement uses TRBV11-1 and TRBJ2-5; possibly TRBD1 for D (5 bases). CDR3 size: 15 residues. CDR1 is SGHAT and CDR2 is FQDESV in the germline V gene (reference sequence). CDR3 sequence: CANSPIGAQKLDLYF. CDR3 DNA sequence: TGTGCCAACAGCCCCATAGGGGCCCAGAAGTTAGACCTGTACTTC.

About this clonotype: This may come from a read error, since a much larger clone is one base off. This chain uses TRBV6-1 with TRBJ1-1; unclear D gene. The V end lost 4 bases, the J end lost 0 bases, and 12 bases lay between the germline ends. Germline V gene data show CDR1 as MNHNS and CDR2 as SASEGT. This CDR3 has 15 amino acids. The CDR3 DNA is TGTGCCAGCAGTGTCGGAGACATGGTGAACACTGAAGCTTTCTTT. It yields the protein CASSVGDMVNTEAFF.

This clonotype occurred many times. The CDR3 loop reads CASSLTGGSAYGYTF. In DNA form, the CDR3 reads TGTGCCAGCAGCTTGACAGGGGGCTCTGCCTATGGCTACACCTTC. The V gene is TRBV7-8, the J gene TRBJ1-2, with 10 bases that match TRBD1. The CDR3 spans 15 residues. CDR1 is SGHVS and CDR2 is FQNEAQ in the germline V gene. The V and J ends lost 3 bases and 4 bases, in that order; junction bases with no gene match: 5.

The rearrangement uses TRBV28 and TRBJ1-5, with D maybe TRBD1 (6 bases). The ends were cut back, 6 bases at V and 0 bases at J, with 15 bases in the middle. This CDR3 has 16 amino acids. CDR1 and CDR2 (germline): MDHEN, SYDVKM. CDR3 sequence reads: CASSPPQGHSNQPQHF. The DNA of the CDR3 is TGTGCCAGCAGCCCTCCTCAGGGACATAGCAATCAGCCCCAGCATTTT.

Regarding this clonotype: This may arise from a read error, as a much more abundant clone is one base away. This chain connects TRBV30 to TRBJ2-3; unclear D gene. From germline, CDR1 is GTSNPN and CDR2 SVGIG (reference sequence). The CDR3 runs to 14 residues. This CDR3 is CARSEFGTTDTQYF. The DNA for the CDR3 is TGTGCCCGGAGTGAATTCGGAACCACAGATACGCAGTATTTT.

This clonotype was seen ten or more times. The V gene is TRBV7-8, the J gene TRBJ2-3, with 7 positions matching TRBD2. J lost 4 bases, V lost 3 bases, and 7 bases had no gene match. The CDR3 has 15 residues. Germline CDR1 reads SGHVS; CDR2 reads FQNEAQ. CDR3 in DNA: TGTGCCAGCAGCTTTTTCGCGGGAGCCGCAGATACGCAGTATTTT. It is translated as CASSFFAGAADTQYF.

Remarks on this clonotype: The junction shows a germline mismatch at one end, possibly a read error. V is TRBV11-2 and J is TRBJ2-2; D assignment may be TRBD1 or TRBD2 (5 bases each). Germline CDR1 and CDR2: SGHAT and FQNNGV. This CDR3 comprises 13 residues. CDR3 bases: TGTGCCAGCAGCCTAGATAAGACTGGGGGGCTGTTTTTT. It encodes CASSLDKTGGLFF.

This clonotype was counted once. A much larger clone sits a single nucleotide away, making a read error possible. The V call is TRBV4-2, the J call TRBJ1-3; 11 bases match TRBD1. The CDR3 length is 21 residues. The V and J ends lost 0 bases and 2 bases, in that order; junction bases with no gene match: 15. Germline assignment: CDR1 LGHNA and CDR2 YNFKEQ. CDR3 sequence: CASSQDIYGQGAHQPGNTIYF. CDR3 nucleotide sequence: TGTGCCAGCAGCCAAGATATATACGGACAGGGGGCCCACCAACCTGGAAACACCATATATTTT.

The chain carries TRBV6-4 and TRBJ2-3; 11 bases match TRBD1. V trimming: 0 bases; J trimming: 4 bases; junction bases outside the gene matches: 0. This CDR3 has 15 residues. Germline CDR1 MRHNA, CDR2 SNTAGT. CDR3 in amino acids: CASSDSGQGADTQYF. DNA for the CDR3: TGTGCCAGCAGTGACTCGGGACAGGGGGCAGATACGCAGTATTTT.

The chain is built from TRBV5-4 and TRBJ2-7; the match to TRBD2 covers 8 bases. The V gene's germline CDR1 is SGHNT and CDR2 YYREEE (reference sequence). This CDR3 has 14 amino acids. Trimming at V came to 0 bases and at J to 13 bases, leaving 12 bases not matched to a gene. CDR3 protein: CASSLGLAGYGQYF. The CDR3 coding sequence is TGTGCCAGCAGCTTGGGTCTAGCGGGCTACGGGCAATACTTC.

Remarks on this clonotype: The junction does not match germline at one end; this may be a read error. The chain joins TRBV11-3 to TRBJ2-6; D may be TRBD1 (5 bases). The CDR3 has 16 amino acids. Germline V gene sequence: CDR1 SGHNT, CDR2 YENEEA. CDR3 nucleotides: TGTGCCAGCAGCTCTGAAGGGGCAGGTGGGGCCAACGTCGTGGCTTTC. Amino acids: CASSSEGAGGANVVAF.

About this clonotype itself: Given a much more abundant clone one base away, this may be a read error. The chain combines TRBV6-5 with TRBJ1-2; TRBD1 might be the D (5 bases). The CDR3 covers 14 residues. Germline lookup yields CDR1 MNHEY and CDR2 SVGAGI. CDR3 nucleotides: TGTGTCAGCAGTTACGATGGTACAGGCTATGGCTACACCTTC. It specifies CVSSYDGTGYGYTF.

Worth noting for this clonotype: The CDR3 carries no conserved terminal phenylalanine or tryptophan, so it likely arises from a read error. The CDR3 protein is CASGEADYGANVLTS. The CDR3 nucleotides are TGCGCCAGCGGGGAGGCCGACTATGGGGCCAACGTCCTGACTTCC. The rearrangement links TRBV10-2 to TRBJ2-6; D perhaps matches TRBD2 (6 bases). The germline V and J ends were trimmed by 8 bases and 3 bases, with 14 bases remaining between them. CDR3 length: 15 residues. The germline V gene has CDR1 WSHSY and CDR2 SAAADI.

The V gene is TRBV29-1, the J gene TRBJ1-2; 8 nucleotides align to TRBD1. The CDR3 has 16 residues. Trimming at V came to 5 bases and at J to 3 bases, leaving 14 bases not matched to a gene. Looked up from germline, CDR1 is SQVTM and CDR2 is ANQGSEA. CDR3: CSVIIGTGEWDYGYTF. The DNA of the CDR3 is TGCAGCGTTATTATAGGGACAGGTGAATGGGACTATGGCTACACCTTC.

The chain's CDR3 is CASSLSFRPLRADTQYF. CDR3 nucleotides: TGTGCCAGCAGCTTATCGTTCCGGCCGCTAAGGGCAGATACGCAGTATTTT. The chain is built from TRBV11-3 and TRBJ2-3; D remains unclear. CDR1 and CDR2 from the germline V gene are SGHNT and YENEEA. V was cut by 2 bases and J by 4 bases, with 19 bases left in between. The CDR3 sequence is 17 residues long.

Remarks on this clonotype: The junction and the germline gene differ at one end; a read error may be behind it. The J gene is TRBJ1-2, the V gene TRBV11-2, with 9 bases identical to TRBD1. The length of the CDR3 is 16 residues. Germline V gene sequence: CDR1 SGHAT, CDR2 FQNNGV. The chain's CDR3 is CASILVHGGDRVPYTF. CDR3 in DNA: TGTGCCAGCATCTTAGTCCATGGGGGGGACAGGGTCCCTTACACCTTC.

As concerns this clonotype: The junction and the germline gene differ at one end; a read error may be behind it. The chain employs TRBV10-2 and TRBJ1-5; D not resolved. The CDR3 is made up of 14 amino acids. Germline CDR1 reads WSHSY; CDR2 reads SAAADI. CDR3 coding DNA: TGCGCCAGCAGTGAGTCATCTAGCAATCAGCCCAAGCATTTT. Translated, it gives CASSESSSNQPKHF.

This clonotype was recorded a few times. The rearrangement joins TRBV12-3 or TRBV12-4 to TRBJ1-1, with TRBD1 identical over 9 bases. After removal of 1 base from V and 7 bases from J, the junction contained 4 bases not matched to a gene. This CDR3 spans 14 amino acids. CDR3 residues: CASSLGGQGLEAFF. CDR3 sequence (DNA): TGTGCCAGCAGTTTAGGGGGACAGGGACTTGAAGCTTTCTTT.

As concerns this clonotype: Germline is not matched at one junction end, which may reflect a read error. This chain uses TRBV12-5 with TRBJ2-3; D might be TRBD1 (7 bases). The CDR3 spans 16 residues. The germline V gene has CDR1 LGHNT and CDR2 FRNRAP. The CDR3 DNA reads as TGTGGTAGTGGTTTGGAGGGGGCGTATTACACAGATACGCAGTATTTT. This gives the protein CGSGLEGAYYTDTQYF.

The V and J genes are TRBV9 and TRBJ2-2; no definite D call. The CDR3 runs 14 residues. V dropped 2 bases and J dropped 7 bases, with 12 bases sitting between them. CDR1 and CDR2 (germline): SGDLS, YYNGEE. CDR3 loop: CASSVVKEGGELFF. CDR3 DNA: TGTGCCAGCAGCGTTGTAAAGGAAGGCGGGGAGCTGTTTTTT.

Concerning this clonotype: This may be a read error: a much more frequent sequence differs by one nucleotide. The chain links TRBV28 to TRBJ1-1; 9 bases are a match to TRBD1. This CDR3 spans 13 amino acids. In germline, CDR1 is MDHEN, CDR2 SYDVKM. The DNA of the CDR3 is TGTGTCAGCAGTTTAGTTGTGGGACAGGGAGCTTTCTTT. It codes for CVSSLVVGQGAFF.

The CDR3 DNA reads TGTGCCAGCAGCTTACTAGGGTCGGACTACAATGAGCAGTTCTTC. It is translated as CASSLLGSDYNEQFF. J is TRBJ2-1 and V is TRBV7-9; D is undetermined. Germline values: CDR1 SEHNR, CDR2 FQNEAQ (reference sequence). The CDR3 length is 15 residues. V was pared by 2 bases and J by 3 bases, with 11 bases between.